What follows are 23 T cell receptor beta chains derived from one specimen sequenced in a study of T cell changes during pregnancy in multiple sclerosis. Assay: immunoSEQ multiplex PCR; the TCRdb copy retains only in-frame clones and omits some. Of about 40,000 clones in the sample, roughly nine tenths were seen once. Sequencing was performed on CD8+ T cells from peripheral blood mononuclear cells, taken before pregnancy. These receptor sequences come from a female donor with multiple sclerosis, enrolled in a pregnancy study.

The count of this clone is one. J is TRBJ1-5 and V is TRBV6-1; D remains ambiguous. This CDR3 region has 14 residues. Germline assignment: CDR1 MNHNS and CDR2 SASEGT. The V end was cut by 3 bases, the J end by 5 bases, with 11 bases between. The CDR3, as DNA: TGTGCCAGCAGTGAGGGAGGAGATTATCAGCCCCAGCATTTT. Its protein product is CASSEGGDYQPQHF.

The chain couples TRBV7-9 to TRBJ1-3, with D possibly being TRBD1 (5 bases). The CDR3 extends over 19 amino acids. V lost 1 base and J lost 0, with 19 bases in between. Germline lookup yields CDR1 SEHNR and CDR2 FQNEAQ (reference sequence). The DNA of the CDR3 is TGTGCCAGCAGCTTAGTGGAAAGGCCAGGGTCAGACTCTGGAAACACCATATATTTT. Translating it yields CASSLVERPGSDSGNTIYF.

The DNA of the CDR3 is TGTGCCAGCAGTCTAGCGGGAGGACTCTCCTACGAGCAGTACTTC. It specifies CASSLAGGLSYEQYF. This chain joins TRBV6-6 and TRBJ2-7, with 11 bases aligning to TRBD2. Germline V lookup: CDR1 MNHNY, CDR2 SVGAGI (reference sequence). Trimming took 5 bases from V and 0 from J; bases not matched to a gene: 3. This CDR3 is 15 amino acids long.

The rearrangement uses TRBV4-3 and TRBJ2-4; D unresolved. The CDR3 length is 16 residues. Deletions cut 2 bases from V and 0 bases from J, with 11 bases between. Germline-derived CDR1 and CDR2 are LGHNA and YSLEER. This CDR3 reads CASSQSTSIAKNIQYF. The CDR3, as DNA: TGCGCCAGCAGCCAATCGACATCCATAGCCAAAAACATTCAGTACTTC.

V is TRBV28 and J is TRBJ2-7, with TRBD2 matching over 8 bases. This CDR3 is built from 15 residues. Germline V CDR1 and CDR2: MDHEN, SYDVKM. Losses at the gene ends were 0 bases for V and 4 bases for J; bases not matched to a gene: 5. CDR3 loop: CASSLWGPSGYEQYF. For the CDR3, the DNA is TGTGCCAGCAGTTTATGGGGGCCTAGCGGGTACGAGCAGTACTTC. Combining the CDR3 with reference TRBV28 and TRBJ2-7 gives the whole variable domain DVKVTQSSRYLVKRTGEKVFLECVQDMDHENMFWYRQDPGLGLRLIYFSYDVKMKEKGDIPEGYSVSREKKERFSLILESASTNQTSMYLCASSLWGPSGYEQYFGPGTRLTVT.

V is TRBV5-1 and J is TRBJ1-1; D is unresolved. This CDR3 is 13 amino acids long. V shed 4 bases and J shed 0 bases, with 7 bases lying between them. Per germline, CDR1 SGHRS and CDR2 YFSETQ. The CDR3 nucleotides read TGCGCCAGCAGCCCCGGAGTGAACACTGAAGCTTTCTTT. Amino acids: CASSPGVNTEAFF.

The chain joins TRBV28 to TRBJ2-7; TRBD1 matches 8 bases. V shed 6 bases, J shed 3 bases, and the junction held 10 bases outside the gene matches. The germline V gene encodes CDR1 MDHEN and CDR2 SYDVKM. CDR3 length equals 15 residues. The chain's CDR3 is CASSSDREVGYEQYF. CDR3 in DNA: TGTGCCAGCAGCTCGGACAGGGAAGTTGGCTACGAGCAGTACTTC.

The chain links TRBV5-1 to TRBJ2-2, with TRBD2 matching over 8 bases. The CDR3 has 15 residues. The J segment lost 5 bases and the V segment lost 2 bases, leaving 5 bases of the junction unmatched. The germline gives CDR1 SGHRS, CDR2 YFSETQ. For the CDR3, the DNA is TGCGCCAGCAGCTTAGCGGGAGATATAACCGGGGAGCTGTTTTTT. Its protein product is CASSLAGDITGELFF.

The rearrangement uses TRBV28 and TRBJ1-1; D is undetermined. Germline CDR1 reads MDHEN; CDR2 reads SYDVKM. Trimming took 1 base from V and 6 from J, leaving 9 bases between them. This CDR3 has 13 amino acids. CDR3 protein: CASSLLSGPEAFF. The CDR3 DNA follows: TGTGCCAGCAGTTTATTGAGTGGTCCTGAAGCTTTCTTT. Full variable domain (outside the CDR3, taken from reference TRBV28 and TRBJ1-1): DVKVTQSSRYLVKRTGEKVFLECVQDMDHENMFWYRQDPGLGLRLIYFSYDVKMKEKGDIPEGYSVSREKKERFSLILESASTNQTSMYLCASSLLSGPEAFFGQGTRLTVV.

The rearrangement joins TRBV5-6 to TRBJ2-3; possible D gene TRBD1, 5 bases. CDR1 is SGHDT and CDR2 is YYEEEE in the germline V gene. Trimming left V 2 bases short and J 2 bases short, with 15 bases between. The CDR3 has 16 residues. CDR3 sequence: CASSFWGRSYTDTQYF. The CDR3 DNA follows: TGTGCCAGCAGCTTTTGGGGCAGAAGCTACACAGATACGCAGTATTTT.

The chain carries TRBV2 and TRBJ2-7, with D perhaps matching TRBD1 (6 bases). CDR3 length equals 14 residues. Trimming removed 6 bases from V and 2 bases from J, with 14 bases in between. Germline V CDR1 and CDR2: SNHLY, FYNNEI. CDR3 DNA sequence: TGTGCCAGCAGGGATATACAGGGAACCTACGAGCAGTACTTC. Translating gives CASRDIQGTYEQYF.

This chain connects TRBV19 to TRBJ1-1; D is undetermined. Germline CDR1 LNHDA, CDR2 SQIVND (reference sequence). Between the trimmed V and J ends, which lost 5 bases and 8 bases, there was a span of 12 bases. This CDR3 has 12 amino acids. The CDR3 sequence: CASSVGFREAFF. Here the CDR3 DNA reads TGTGCCAGTAGTGTCGGGTTTCGGGAAGCTTTCTTT.

The V gene is TRBV27, the J gene TRBJ2-3, with TRBD2 matching over 8 bases. Per germline, CDR1 MNHEY and CDR2 SMNVEV (reference sequence). The junction had 14 bases not matched to a gene; V was cut back by 5 bases and J by 7 bases. The CDR3 sequence is 16 residues long. The CDR3: CASSLPPREGRHTQYF. Here the CDR3 DNA reads TGTGCCAGCAGTCTCCCCCCTCGGGAGGGCAGACATACGCAGTATTTT.

The chain joins TRBV29-1 to TRBJ2-1; a weak D match, TRBD2 (6 bases). V gave up 5 bases and J gave up 0 bases, with 11 bases separating them. This CDR3 comprises 14 residues. Germline V gene data show CDR1 as SQVTM and CDR2 as ANQGSEA. The CDR3 sequence is CSVLAVRSYNEQFF. The CDR3 nucleotides are TGCAGCGTTTTAGCGGTCCGCTCCTACAATGAGCAGTTCTTC.

The CDR3 spells CASSLETAWEETQYF. CDR3 DNA: TGTGCCAGCAGCTTGGAGACAGCGTGGGAAGAGACCCAGTACTTC. This chain links TRBV5-8 with TRBJ2-5; tentative D call: TRBD1 (5 bases). CDR3 length equals 15 residues. CDR1 and CDR2 from the germline V gene are SGHTS and YDEGEE. Trimming took off 0 bases at V and 3 bases at J, with 12 bases between the two ends.

This chain links TRBV2 with TRBJ1-5, with unresolved D. This CDR3 comprises 15 residues. CDR1 and CDR2 from the germline V gene are SNHLY and FYNNEI. Trimming stripped 6 bases from V and 1 base from J, with 13 bases between. The CDR3 is CASRLMKSSNQPQHF. CDR3 nucleotides: TGTGCCAGCAGGTTGATGAAGAGCAGCAATCAGCCCCAGCATTTT.

V gene TRBV5-6 combines with J gene TRBJ2-3; D call uncertain. CDR1 is SGHDT, CDR2 YYEEEE, per germline. The CDR3 is 15 amino acids. Trimming took off 0 bases at V and 1 base at J, with 9 bases between the two ends. CDR3 bases: TGTGCCAGCAGCTTGGCGGTAGTCCGCACAGATACGCAGTATTTT. Its protein is CASSLAVVRTDTQYF.

CDR3 DNA: TGTGCCAGCAGTTTGGGGGGGACTCCCTCCTACGAGCAGTACTTC. Translation gives CASSLGGTPSYEQYF. The chain is built from TRBV28 and TRBJ2-7, with 7 bases lining up with TRBD2. CDR1 is MDHEN, CDR2 SYDVKM, per germline. This CDR3 is 15 amino acids long. With V trimmed by 3 bases and J by 0 bases, 5 bases remained unmatched. The whole variable domain, filled in from reference TRBV28 and TRBJ2-7, reads DVKVTQSSRYLVKRTGEKVFLECVQDMDHENMFWYRQDPGLGLRLIYFSYDVKMKEKGDIPEGYSVSREKKERFSLILESASTNQTSMYLCASSLGGTPSYEQYFGPGTRLTVT.

J is TRBJ2-3 and V is TRBV5-6; a weak D match, TRBD1 (5 bases). Looked up from germline, CDR1 is SGHDT and CDR2 is YYEEEE. The CDR3 extends over 13 amino acids. V dropped 7 bases and J dropped 6 bases, with 15 bases sitting between them. The CDR3 is CASGAWLVDTQYF. The CDR3 DNA follows: TGTGCCAGCGGGGCGTGGTTGGTTGATACGCAGTATTTT.

The chain has TRBV7-9 and TRBJ2-7; D unclear. Germline assignment: CDR1 SEHNR and CDR2 FQNEAQ (reference sequence). This CDR3 has 13 amino acids. The V and J ends lost 0 bases and 2 bases respectively, with 5 bases between them. The CDR3 DNA is TGTGCCAGCAGCTTAGCTAAAACCTACGAGCAGTACTTC. It codes for CASSLAKTYEQYF.

This chain uses TRBV13 with TRBJ2-2, with D tentatively TRBD1 (6 bases). CDR3 length equals 15 residues. The germline V gene encodes CDR1 PRHDT and CDR2 FYEKMQ (reference sequence). V lost 2 bases to trimming and J lost 6 bases, with 13 bases between them. This chain's CDR3 is CASSLQGKGAGELFF. The CDR3 DNA follows: TGTGCCAGCAGCTTACAGGGGAAAGGGGCCGGGGAGCTGTTTTTT.

V usage is TRBV30 and J usage is TRBJ2-7; unclear D gene. Trimming cost V 1 base and J 5 bases, with 6 bases left between them. Germline assignment: CDR1 GTSNPN and CDR2 SVGIG (reference sequence). This CDR3 is built from 11 residues. The CDR3 is CAWSAGNEQYF. CDR3 DNA sequence: TGTGCCTGGAGTGCAGGAAACGAGCAGTACTTC.

This clone showed up just once. This sequence joins TRBV15 and TRBJ1-5; 7 nucleotides line up with TRBD1. This CDR3 contains 12 residues. V was pared by 3 bases and J by 7 bases, with 0 bases of the junction left unmatched. Germline loops: CDR1 LNHNV, CDR2 YYDKDF (reference sequence). The CDR3: CATSRTGQPQHF. The CDR3 nucleotides are TGTGCCACCAGCAGGACAGGGCAGCCCCAGCATTTT.